Following are 16 T cell receptor beta chains from one sample sequenced in a study of blood T cell repertoires in COVID-19. Data came from immunoSEQ multiplex PCR; TCRdb stores just in-frame clones and leaves some out. The table records 200,000 or so clones, approximately 90% of them present only once. The sample was peripheral blood. Receptors originate from a man aged 60-69 years with COVID-19, enrolled during active disease.

Only a few counts were recorded for this clone. The rearrangement links TRBV5-1 to TRBJ2-4, with TRBD2 matching 7 bases. This CDR3 has 17 amino acids. Germline trimming cut 4 bases from V and 2 bases from J; bases unmatched to any gene: 12. CDR1 is SGHRS and CDR2 is YFSETQ in the germline V gene. This chain's CDR3 is CASSPEGGRGSKNIQYF. The CDR3 DNA is TGCGCCAGCAGCCCGGAGGGTGGGAGGGGATCCAAAAACATTCAGTACTTC. Full variable domain (missing parts from reference TRBV5-1 and TRBJ2-4): KAGVTQTPRYLIKTRGQQVTLSCSPISGHRSVSWYQQTPGQGLQFLFEYFSETQRNKGNFPGRFSGRQFSNSRSEMNVSTLELGDSALYLCASSPEGGRGSKNIQYFGAGTRLSVL.

The chain employs TRBV4-2 and TRBJ1-1; D might be TRBD1 (5 bases). Germline CDR1 is LGHNA and CDR2 is YNFKEQ. V lost 4 bases and J lost 1, with 13 bases in between. The length of the CDR3 is 15 residues. The CDR3 sequence: CASSPGLAGNTEAFF. The CDR3 coding sequence is TGTGCCAGCAGCCCGGGACTCGCGGGGAACACTGAAGCTTTCTTT.

This rearrangement joins TRBV6-5 to TRBJ1-6, with TRBD1 matching 11 bases. Per germline, CDR1 MNHEY and CDR2 SVGAGI. The CDR3 contains 15 residues. V gave up 2 bases and J gave up 10 bases; unmatched junction bases: 4. The chain's CDR3 is CASSYGGTGGSPLHF. CDR3 DNA sequence: TGTGCCAGCAGTTACGGAGGGACAGGGGGATCACCCCTCCACTTT.

This chain links TRBV6-5 with TRBJ1-1, with 10 bases fitting TRBD1. J was trimmed by 6 bases and V by 5 bases; bases with no gene match: 9. CDR1 is MNHEY, CDR2 SVGAGI, per germline. The CDR3 totals 15 residues. The CDR3 is CASSKPGQGRPEAFF. The CDR3 nucleotides are TGTGCCAGCAGTAAACCGGGACAGGGGAGGCCTGAAGCTTTCTTT.

The V call is TRBV19, the J call TRBJ2-5; D perhaps matches TRBD1 (7 bases). CDR1 and CDR2 (germline): LNHDA, SQIVND (reference sequence). The CDR3 loop spans 18 amino acids. V lost 7 bases and J lost 3, with 27 bases in between. CDR3 loop: CASTIFPGAGQNKETQYF. CDR3 DNA sequence: TGTGCCAGTACCATCTTTCCCGGGGCGGGACAGAATAAAGAGACCCAGTACTTC.

The rearrangement uses TRBV21-1 and TRBJ1-4; the table assigns TRBD1, which was not confirmed against the DNA. TRBV21-1 is a listed pseudogene. The CDR3 contains 15 residues. The CDR3 sequence: CASSGLTGGDEKLFF. The DNA of the CDR3 is TGTGCCAGCAGCGGGTTAACAGGGGGCGATGAAAAACTGTTTTTT.

The chain couples TRBV28 to TRBJ2-7; D possibly corresponds to TRBD1 (5 bases). V was cut by 7 bases and J by 2 bases, with 9 bases left in between. Germline-derived CDR1 and CDR2 are MDHEN and SYDVKM. The CDR3 runs 12 residues. The CDR3 protein is CASKTGAYEQYF. The CDR3 nucleotides are TGTGCCAGCAAAACAGGAGCCTACGAGCAGTACTTC.

This chain links TRBV18 with TRBJ1-2, with a weak D call TRBD1 (5 bases). The V gene's germline CDR1 is KGHSH and CDR2 LQKENI. The length of the CDR3 is 12 residues. The germline V and J ends were trimmed by 5 bases and 8 bases, with 12 bases remaining between them. The CDR3 protein is CASSGDRYGYTF. Here the CDR3 DNA reads TGTGCCAGCTCAGGTGACAGATACGGCTACACCTTC.

J is TRBJ1-1 and V is TRBV7-3, with no clear D. Trimming shortened V by 4 bases and J by 8 bases, and 14 bases separated the two germline ends. Germline assignment: CDR1 SGHTA and CDR2 FQGTGA. CDR3 length: 13 residues. The CDR3 reads CASSSKPFGEAFF. CDR3 nucleotide sequence: TGTGCCAGCAGCTCAAAGCCCTTCGGGGAAGCTTTCTTT. Full variable domain (rest looked up from reference TRBV7-3 and TRBJ1-1): GAGVSQTPSNKVTEKGKYVELRCDPISGHTALYWYRQSLGQGPEFLIYFQGTGAADDSGLPNDRFFAVRPEGSVSTLKIQRTERGDSAVYLCASSSKPFGEAFFGQGTRLTVV.

The V call is TRBV6-2 or TRBV6-3, the J call TRBJ2-5; 10 bases are shared with TRBD2. The CDR3 is made up of 16 amino acids. The V segment lost 2 bases and the J segment 4 bases; nucleotides outside the gene matches: 7. The germline CDR1 and CDR2 sequences are MNHEY and SVGEGT. The CDR3 nucleotides read TGTGCCAGCAGTTACCCCCTAGCGGGAGTCGCAGAGACCCAGTACTTC. The encoded protein is CASSYPLAGVAETQYF.

The chain carries TRBV3-1 (or the pseudogene TRBV3-2) and TRBJ2-1; 8 bases fit TRBD2. Germline values: CDR1 LGHDT, CDR2 YNNKEL (reference sequence). After removal of 5 bases from V and 1 base from J, the junction contained 4 bases not matched to a gene. The CDR3 covers 15 residues. The CDR3 spells CASSRSGSSYNEQFF. CDR3 nucleotide sequence: TGTGCCAGCAGCAGGAGCGGGAGTTCCTACAATGAGCAGTTCTTC.

V and J are TRBV19 and TRBJ1-1; 11 nucleotides agree with TRBD1. Germline loops: CDR1 LNHDA, CDR2 SQIVND (reference sequence). V trimming: 1 base; J trimming: 2 bases; junction bases outside the gene matches: 0. The CDR3 consists of 15 residues. This CDR3 reads CASSIGTGGNTEAFF. The CDR3 DNA reads TGTGCCAGTAGTATAGGGACAGGGGGCAACACTGAAGCTTTCTTT.

The chain is built from TRBV11-1 and TRBJ2-2; D is perhaps TRBD1 (6 bases). V lost 4 bases and J 4 bases, leaving 13 bases between the germline ends. This CDR3 has 15 amino acids. Germline V CDR1 and CDR2: SGHAT, FQDESV (reference sequence). The CDR3 DNA sequence: TGTGCCAGCAGCTACGAACTCAGGGGCACCGGGGAGCTGTTTTTT. This translates into CASSYELRGTGELFF. The full variable domain, its missing parts supplied by reference TRBV11-1 and TRBJ2-2, is EAEVAQSPRYKITEKSQAVAFWCDPISGHATLYWYRQILGQGPELLVQFQDESVVDDSQLPKDRFSAERLKGVDSTLKIQPAELGDSAMYLCASSYELRGTGELFFGEGSRLTVL.

The sample holds a few counts of this clone. The V gene is TRBV7-2, the J gene TRBJ2-7; 8 positions agree with TRBD2. Germline-derived CDR1 and CDR2 are SGHTA and FQGNSA. J lost 3 bases, V lost 1 base, and 5 bases had no gene match. The CDR3 covers 15 residues. CDR3 in DNA: TGTGCCAGCAGCTTAGGGTCGCTAGCGGGCTACGAGCAGTACTTC. It encodes CASSLGSLAGYEQYF.

The chain couples TRBV28 to TRBJ2-7; D ambiguous. Germline assignment: CDR1 MDHEN and CDR2 SYDVKM. The V gene lost 3 bases and the J gene lost 5 bases, with 5 bases spanning the gap. The CDR3 loop spans 11 amino acids. The CDR3 DNA is TGTGCCAGCAGTTTCAGGCACGAGCAGTACTTC. This sequence encodes CASSFRHEQYF.

The chain has TRBV19 and TRBJ1-5; 7 nucleotides align to TRBD1. Trimming cost V 3 bases and J 3 bases; bases outside gene matches: 17. This CDR3 comprises 19 residues. Germline values: CDR1 LNHDA, CDR2 SQIVND (reference sequence). The CDR3 DNA is TGTGCCAGTAGTATCCTCCTGTTCGGTGACAGGGCCTTCAATCAGCCCCAGCATTTT. Encoded protein: CASSILLFGDRAFNQPQHF.